The source of this T cell receptor (beta chain) is a study of early T cells in non-severe SARS-CoV-2 infection. The library protocol tagged individual cDNA molecules with unique molecular identifiers. TCRdb recomputed calls from the 5' RACE reads with MiXCR, one row per CDR3 protein. The sample has about 49,000 distinct CDR3 sequences, 5.5% to 8% seen once; the top ten hold over 2.5%. The CDR3 has 14 amino acids. Germline loops: CDR1 SGHNT, CDR2 YENEEA. With 0 bases removed from V and 2 bases from J, the gap between germline ends came to 6 bases. This clonotype appeared many times. The sample in question was whole blood, obtained at baseline. The TCR originated in an adult who was a healthcare worker with PCR-confirmed SARS-CoV-2 infection or an uninfected control (not recorded which). This chain connects TRBV11-3 to TRBJ2-3; D is uncertain. The CDR3, as DNA: TGTGCCAGCAGCTTAGATCGTGTCACAGATACGCAGTATTTT. Translated, it gives CASSLDRVTDTQYF.